The 18 T cell receptor beta chains below were found in one sample sequenced in a study of blood T cell repertoires in COVID-19. Measured with immunoSEQ multiplex PCR; TCRdb has only the in-frame clones, and not every one. This sample has about 180,000 clones, with roughly 86% found just once. Source material: peripheral blood. The receptors stem from a man aged 40-49 years with active or convalescent COVID-19.

The genes are TRBV5-1 and TRBJ2-5; D call uncertain. Germline lookup yields CDR1 SGHRS and CDR2 YFSETQ. This CDR3 contains 14 residues. Deletions cut 1 base from V and 4 bases from J, with 11 bases between. The CDR3 sequence: CASSLIPIGETQYF. The CDR3 region has the DNA TGCGCCAGCAGCTTGATCCCCATCGGAGAGACCCAGTACTTC.

V gene TRBV2 combines with J gene TRBJ2-5; possible D gene TRBD1, 5 bases. CDR1 and CDR2 (germline): SNHLY, FYNNEI. V lost 6 bases and J 3 bases, leaving 11 bases between the germline ends. This CDR3 is built from 13 residues. DNA of the CDR3: TGTGCCAGCAGGCTACAGGAAGAAGAGACCCAGTACTTC. This gives the protein CASRLQEEETQYF.

The chain combines TRBV2 with TRBJ1-5; 10 bases match TRBD1. The V segment lost 6 bases and the J segment 2 bases; nucleotides outside the gene matches: 4. The CDR3 sequence is 15 residues long. From germline, CDR1 is SNHLY and CDR2 FYNNEI. CDR3 in amino acids: CASSKDRGGNQPQHF. The DNA of the CDR3 is TGTGCCAGCAGCAAGGACAGGGGGGGCAATCAGCCCCAGCATTTT. The whole variable domain, remainder taken from reference TRBV2 and TRBJ1-5, is EPEVTQTPSHQVTQMGQEVILRCVPISNHLYFYWYRQILGQKVEFLVSFYNNEISEKSEIFDDQFSVERPDGSNFTLKIRSTKLEDSAMYFCASSKDRGGNQPQHFGDGTRLSIL.

This rearrangement joins TRBV6-5 to TRBJ1-4; a weak D match, TRBD1 (5 bases). Trimming removed 0 bases from V and 10 bases from J, with 12 bases in between. From germline, CDR1 is MNHEY and CDR2 SVGAGI. CDR3 length equals 14 residues. CDR3 nucleotide sequence: TGTGCCAGCAGTTACTCCCAGGCCGGGGGAAAACTGTTTTTT. This gives the protein CASSYSQAGGKLFF.

J is TRBJ2-2 and V is TRBV3-1 (or the pseudogene TRBV3-2); 7 nucleotides line up with TRBD1. Losses at the gene ends were 1 base for V and 1 base for J; bases not matched to a gene: 0. From germline, CDR1 is LGHDT and CDR2 YNNKEL (reference sequence). CDR3 length: 15 amino acids. CDR3 nucleotides: TGTGCCAGCAGCCAAGGACAGGGGAACACCGGGGAGCTGTTTTTT. Protein product: CASSQGQGNTGELFF.

V usage is TRBV7-8 and J usage is TRBJ1-6; 7 nucleotides agree with TRBD1. Germline-derived CDR1 and CDR2 are SGHVS and FQNEAQ. V dropped 6 bases and J dropped 5; count of bases not matched to a gene: 7. CDR3 size: 15 residues. This CDR3 reads CASSRGQINNSPLHF. The CDR3 nucleotides read TGTGCCAGCAGTCGGGGACAGATTAATAATTCACCCCTCCACTTT.

This clone appeared once. The chain combines TRBV5-4 with TRBJ2-7; D possibly corresponds to TRBD2 (6 bases). Germline V gives CDR1 SGHNT, CDR2 YYREEE (reference sequence). Trimming stripped 1 base from V and 9 bases from J, with 17 bases between. The CDR3 consists of 14 residues. CDR3 nucleotides: TGTGCCAGCAGCTTGCGTCAGGGAGGAGGAGGGCAGTACTTC. Translating gives CASSLRQGGGGQYF.

V gene TRBV6-2 or TRBV6-3 combines with J gene TRBJ2-1, with D perhaps matching TRBD2 (7 bases). With 0 bases removed from V and 3 bases from J, the gap between germline ends came to 15 bases. CDR3 length: 17 residues. The V gene's germline CDR1 is MNHEY and CDR2 SVGEGT. CDR3: CASSYSPPGGLYNEQFF. CDR3 in DNA: TGTGCCAGCAGTTACTCGCCCCCGGGGGGCCTCTACAATGAGCAGTTCTTC.

CDR3 sequence: CAISENLQGYEQYF. Here the CDR3 DNA reads TGTGCCATCAGTGAGAATCTACAGGGCTACGAGCAGTACTTC. The genes are TRBV10-3 and TRBJ2-7; D is perhaps TRBD1 (6 bases). The CDR3 loop spans 14 amino acids. Germline lookup yields CDR1 ENHRY and CDR2 SYGVKD. Trimming took off 2 bases at V and 3 bases at J, with 11 bases between the two ends.

This chain links TRBV5-6 with TRBJ1-5, with 11 bases that match TRBD1. V trimming: 4 bases; J trimming: 4 bases; junction bases outside the gene matches: 4. Germline V CDR1 and CDR2: SGHDT, YYEEEE. The CDR3 length is 15 residues. This CDR3 is CASSRGQGVNQPQHF. CDR3 nucleotides: TGTGCCAGCAGCCGGGGACAGGGGGTAAATCAGCCCCAGCATTTT.

V and J are TRBV7-6 and TRBJ2-2; 12 nucleotides agree with TRBD2. Germline CDR1 is SGHVS and CDR2 is FNYEAQ. The CDR3 covers 18 residues. Trimming took 5 bases from V and 1 from J; bases not matched to a gene: 8. CDR3 sequence: CASSPSGLAGRNTGELFF. The CDR3 nucleotides are TGTGCCAGCAGCCCTTCAGGACTAGCGGGGAGGAACACCGGGGAGCTGTTTTTT.

J is TRBJ1-4 and V is TRBV4-1; D ambiguous. Germline values: CDR1 MGHRA, CDR2 YSYEKL. This CDR3 contains 15 residues. V lost 4 bases, J lost 0 bases, and 9 bases lay in between. The CDR3 region has the DNA TGCGCCAGCAGCCGCGCGGCAGCAACTAATGAAAAACTGTTTTTT. Translation: CASSRAAATNEKLFF.

The rearrangement uses TRBV7-8 and TRBJ2-3; 9 bases agree with TRBD2. J was trimmed by 6 bases and V by 0 bases; bases with no gene match: 16. This CDR3 contains 19 residues. The germline V gene encodes CDR1 SGHVS and CDR2 FQNEAQ. The CDR3 here is CASSLARFMQRGAGDTQYF. As DNA, the CDR3 is TGTGCCAGCAGCTTAGCGCGTTTTATGCAGCGGGGGGCCGGGGATACGCAGTATTTT.

The chain combines TRBV6-2 or TRBV6-3 with TRBJ1-6; the match to TRBD1 covers 9 bases. V shed 2 bases and J 7 bases; nucleotides not matched to a gene: 12. The germline V gene has CDR1 MNHEY and CDR2 SVGEGT. CDR3 length: 18 amino acids. The CDR3 sequence: CASSYVTGTGLSNSPLHF. The CDR3, as DNA: TGTGCCAGCAGTTACGTGACCGGGACAGGGCTATCGAATTCACCCCTCCACTTT.

This CDR3 reads CASSSEQTGSYGYTF. DNA of the CDR3: TGTGCCAGCAGCTCCGAACAGACAGGGTCCTATGGCTACACCTTC. J is TRBJ1-2 and V is TRBV5-5; 7 bases are shared with TRBD1. V was clipped by 3 bases and J by 4 bases; unmatched bases: 9. The germline V gene encodes CDR1 SGHKS and CDR2 YYEKEE (reference sequence). This CDR3 region has 15 residues. Supplemented by reference TRBV5-5 and TRBJ1-2, the full variable domain reads DAGVTQSPTHLIKTRGQQVTLRCSPISGHKSVSWYQQVLGQGPQFIFQYYEKEERGRGNFPDRFSARQFPNYSSELNVNALLLGDSALYLCASSSEQTGSYGYTFGSGTRLTVV.

The chain joins TRBV30 to TRBJ1-2; TRBD1 matches 8 bases. Unmatched junction bases numbered 8, after V lost 3 bases and J lost 8 bases. Germline lookup yields CDR1 GTSNPN and CDR2 SVGIG (reference sequence). The CDR3 length is 13 residues. CDR3 DNA sequence: TGTGCCTGGAGCCTGGACAGGGTCTTAGGCTACACCTTC. Amino acids: CAWSLDRVLGYTF.

The gene calls are TRBV7-3 and TRBJ2-3, with TRBD2 matching 15 bases. CDR3 length: 17 amino acids. Germline V gene sequence: CDR1 SGHTA, CDR2 FQGTGA. V lost 5 bases and J lost 0; bases outside the gene matches: 3. The CDR3 loop reads CASSPGTSGGSTDTQYF. The CDR3 nucleotides read TGTGCCAGCAGCCCAGGGACTAGCGGGGGGAGCACAGATACGCAGTATTTT.

This clone was counted only a few times. This rearrangement joins TRBV6-2 or TRBV6-3 to TRBJ2-7; TRBD1 is a possible D gene (6 bases). The germline V and J ends were trimmed by 4 bases and 2 bases, with 15 bases remaining between them. The germline gives CDR1 MNHEY, CDR2 SVGEGT. The CDR3 consists of 15 residues. CDR3 bases: TGTGCCAGCAGTTTTGGGGGCGCAACTACCTACGAGCAGTACTTC. This codes for CASSFGGATTYEQYF.